This TCR beta chain comes out of a study of shared clonotypes between healthy human individuals. V lost 1 base and J lost 2, with 12 bases in between. CDR3 length: 15 amino acids. Germline V gene sequence: CDR1 LGHNA, CDR2 YNFKEQ. The naive CD8 population came from CD45RO-negative cells selected for CCR7, without terminally differentiated effector memory CD45RA+ cells. Libraries were prepared by immunoSEQ multiplex PCR; TCRdb keeps only in-frame clonotypes and omits some of them. Of hundreds of thousands of clones detected, about 98% appear once; the ten largest clones hold approximately 0.33%. The chain employs TRBV4-2 and TRBJ2-7; perhaps TRBD2 as D (7 bases). The TCR was taken from a man aged 25-40 years in good health. Specimen: naive CD8+ T cells sorted from blood. The CDR3 sequence is CASSQGVGGPYEQYF. CDR3 nucleotides: TGTGCCAGCAGCCAAGGTGTCGGGGGGCCCTACGAGCAGTACTTC.